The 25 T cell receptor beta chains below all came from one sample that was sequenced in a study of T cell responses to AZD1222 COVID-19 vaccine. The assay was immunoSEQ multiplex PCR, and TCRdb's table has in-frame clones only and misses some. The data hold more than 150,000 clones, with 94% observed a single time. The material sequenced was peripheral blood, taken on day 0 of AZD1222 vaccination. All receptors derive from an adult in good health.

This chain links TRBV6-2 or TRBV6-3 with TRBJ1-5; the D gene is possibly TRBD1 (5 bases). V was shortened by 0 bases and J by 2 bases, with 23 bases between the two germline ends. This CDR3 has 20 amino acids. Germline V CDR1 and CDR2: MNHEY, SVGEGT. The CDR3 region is CASSYSPSTGTVNGNQPQHF. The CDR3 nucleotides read TGTGCCAGCAGTTACTCCCCATCGACTGGGACGGTAAACGGCAATCAGCCCCAGCATTTT.

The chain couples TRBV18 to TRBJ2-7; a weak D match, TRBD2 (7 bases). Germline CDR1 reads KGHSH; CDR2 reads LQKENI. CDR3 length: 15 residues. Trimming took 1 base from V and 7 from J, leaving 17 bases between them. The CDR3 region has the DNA TGTGCCAGCTCACCACAGGTGGCGGGGGCACAAGAGCAGTACTTC. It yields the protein CASSPQVAGAQEQYF. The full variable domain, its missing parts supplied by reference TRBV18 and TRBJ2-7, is NAGVMQNPRHLVRRRGQEARLRCSPMKGHSHVYWYRQLPEEGLKFMVYLQKENIIDESGMPKERFSAEFPKEGPSILRIQQVVRGDSAAYFCASSPQVAGAQEQYFGPGTRLTVT.

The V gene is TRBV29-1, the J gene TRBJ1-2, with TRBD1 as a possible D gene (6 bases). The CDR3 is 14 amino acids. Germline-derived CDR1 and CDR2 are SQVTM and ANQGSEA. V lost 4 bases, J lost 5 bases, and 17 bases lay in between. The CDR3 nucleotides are TGCAGCGTTGGGCCCCGGGACAACGAGTATGGCTACACCTTC. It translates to CSVGPRDNEYGYTF.

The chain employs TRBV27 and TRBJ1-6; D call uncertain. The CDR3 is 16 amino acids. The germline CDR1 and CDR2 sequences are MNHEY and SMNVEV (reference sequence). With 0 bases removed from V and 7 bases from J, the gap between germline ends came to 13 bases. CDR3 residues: CASSLSAGVPNSPLHF. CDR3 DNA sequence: TGTGCCAGCAGTTTATCAGCCGGGGTCCCGAATTCACCCCTCCACTTT.

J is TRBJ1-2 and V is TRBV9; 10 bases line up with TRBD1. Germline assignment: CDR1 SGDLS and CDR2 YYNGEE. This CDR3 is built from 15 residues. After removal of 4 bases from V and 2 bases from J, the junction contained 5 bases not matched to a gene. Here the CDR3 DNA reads TGTGCCAGCAGCCCTAAGACAGGGGGCAACTATGGCTACACCTTC. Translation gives CASSPKTGGNYGYTF.

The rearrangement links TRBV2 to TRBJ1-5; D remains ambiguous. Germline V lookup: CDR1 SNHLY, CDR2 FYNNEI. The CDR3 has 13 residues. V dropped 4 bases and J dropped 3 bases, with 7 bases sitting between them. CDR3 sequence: CASSGRLNQPQHF. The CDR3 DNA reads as TGTGCCAGCAGTGGACGGCTCAATCAGCCCCAGCATTTT.

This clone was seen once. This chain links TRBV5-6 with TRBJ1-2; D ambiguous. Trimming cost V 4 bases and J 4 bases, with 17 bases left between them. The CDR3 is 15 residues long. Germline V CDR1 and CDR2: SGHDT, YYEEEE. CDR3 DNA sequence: TGTGCCAGCAGCCCTGGGCCCACACAGAGCTATGGCTACACCTTC. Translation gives CASSPGPTQSYGYTF.

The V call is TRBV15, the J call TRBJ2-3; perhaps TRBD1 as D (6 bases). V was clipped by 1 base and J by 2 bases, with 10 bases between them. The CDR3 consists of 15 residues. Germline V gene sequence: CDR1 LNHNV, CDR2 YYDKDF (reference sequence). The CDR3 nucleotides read TGTGCCACCAGCAGAGGGGACACTAACACAGATACGCAGTATTTT. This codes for CATSRGDTNTDTQYF.

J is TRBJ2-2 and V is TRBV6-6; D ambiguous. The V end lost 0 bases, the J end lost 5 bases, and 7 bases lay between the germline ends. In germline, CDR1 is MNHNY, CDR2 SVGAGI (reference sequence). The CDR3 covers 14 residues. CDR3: CASSYSIATGELFF. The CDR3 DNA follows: TGTGCCAGCAGTTACTCGATAGCAACCGGGGAGCTGTTTTTT.

The CDR3 loop is CASSVEGALYTGELFF. In nucleotides, the CDR3 is TGTGCCAGCAGTGTGGAGGGAGCCCTTTACACCGGGGAGCTGTTTTTT. This chain uses TRBV25-1 with TRBJ2-2; D is perhaps TRBD2 (6 bases). V was clipped by 4 bases and J by 3 bases, with 15 bases between them. The germline gives CDR1 MGHDK, CDR2 SYGVNS. This CDR3 spans 16 amino acids.

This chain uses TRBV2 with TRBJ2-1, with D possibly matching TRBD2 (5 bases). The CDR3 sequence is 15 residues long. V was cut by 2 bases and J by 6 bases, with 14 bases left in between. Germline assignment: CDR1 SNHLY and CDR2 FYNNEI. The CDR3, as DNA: TGTGCCAGCAGTGAATTAGGCGGGTCTTCCAATGAGCAGTTCTTC. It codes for CASSELGGSSNEQFF. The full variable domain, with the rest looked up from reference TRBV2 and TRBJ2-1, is EPEVTQTPSHQVTQMGQEVILRCVPISNHLYFYWYRQILGQKVEFLVSFYNNEISEKSEIFDDQFSVERPDGSNFTLKIRSTKLEDSAMYFCASSELGGSSNEQFFGPGTRLTVL.

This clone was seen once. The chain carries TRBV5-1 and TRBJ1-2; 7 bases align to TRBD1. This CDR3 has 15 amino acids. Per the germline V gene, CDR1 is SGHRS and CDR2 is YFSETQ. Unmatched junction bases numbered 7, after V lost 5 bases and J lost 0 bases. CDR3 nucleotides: TGCGCCAGCAGATCCGGGACAGAGCCTAACTATGGCTACACCTTC. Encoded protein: CASRSGTEPNYGYTF. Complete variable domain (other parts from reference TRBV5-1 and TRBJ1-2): KAGVTQTPRYLIKTRGQQVTLSCSPISGHRSVSWYQQTPGQGLQFLFEYFSETQRNKGNFPGRFSGRQFSNSRSEMNVSTLELGDSALYLCASRSGTEPNYGYTFGSGTRLTVV.

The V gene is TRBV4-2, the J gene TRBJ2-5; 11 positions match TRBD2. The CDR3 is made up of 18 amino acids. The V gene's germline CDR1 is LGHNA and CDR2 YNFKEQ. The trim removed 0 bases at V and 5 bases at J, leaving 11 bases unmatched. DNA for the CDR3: TGTGCCAGCAGCCAAGATAGAAGTCTAGCGGGAGGTGGGGAGACCCAGTACTTC. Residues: CASSQDRSLAGGGETQYF.

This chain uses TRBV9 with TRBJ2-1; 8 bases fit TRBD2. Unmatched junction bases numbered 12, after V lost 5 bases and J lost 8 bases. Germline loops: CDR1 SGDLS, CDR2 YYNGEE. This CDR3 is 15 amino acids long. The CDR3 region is CASSIREGLVHEQFF. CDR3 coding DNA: TGTGCCAGCAGTATACGGGAGGGCCTCGTCCATGAGCAGTTCTTC.

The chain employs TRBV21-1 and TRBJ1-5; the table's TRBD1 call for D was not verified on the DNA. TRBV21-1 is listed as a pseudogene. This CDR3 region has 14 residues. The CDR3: CASSKKGCNQPQHF. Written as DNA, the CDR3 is TGTGCCAGCAGCAAAAAGGGGTGCAATCAGCCCCAGCATTTT.

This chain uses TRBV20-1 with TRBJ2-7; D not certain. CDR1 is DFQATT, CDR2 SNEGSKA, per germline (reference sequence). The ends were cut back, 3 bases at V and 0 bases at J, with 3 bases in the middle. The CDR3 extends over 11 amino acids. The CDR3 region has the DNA TGCAGTGCTAGTTCCTCCTACGAGCAGTACTTC. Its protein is CSASSSYEQYF.

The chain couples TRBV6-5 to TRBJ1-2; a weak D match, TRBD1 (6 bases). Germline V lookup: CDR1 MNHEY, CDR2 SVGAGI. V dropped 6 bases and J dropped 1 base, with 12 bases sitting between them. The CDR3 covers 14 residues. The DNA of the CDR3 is TGTGCCAGCAGCCCCAGGGGCGGTAACTATGGCTACACCTTC. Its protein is CASSPRGGNYGYTF.

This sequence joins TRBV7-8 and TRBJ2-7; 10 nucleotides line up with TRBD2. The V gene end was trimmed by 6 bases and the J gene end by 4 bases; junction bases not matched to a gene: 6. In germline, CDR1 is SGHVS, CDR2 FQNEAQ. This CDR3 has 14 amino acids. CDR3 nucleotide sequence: TGTGCCAGCAGTGCTAGCGGGAGTCTGTACGAGCAGTACTTC. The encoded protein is CASSASGSLYEQYF.

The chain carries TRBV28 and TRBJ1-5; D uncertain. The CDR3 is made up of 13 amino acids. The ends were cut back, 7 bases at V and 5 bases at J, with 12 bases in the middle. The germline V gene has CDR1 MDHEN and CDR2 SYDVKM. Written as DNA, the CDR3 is TGTGCCAGCAATTCCGGTACATATCAGCCCCAGCATTTT. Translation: CASNSGTYQPQHF.

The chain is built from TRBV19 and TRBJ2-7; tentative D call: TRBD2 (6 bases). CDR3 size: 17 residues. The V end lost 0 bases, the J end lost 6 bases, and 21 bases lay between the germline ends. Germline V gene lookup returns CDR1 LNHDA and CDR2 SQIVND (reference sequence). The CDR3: CASSIDNGAGRRGEQYF. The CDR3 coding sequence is TGTGCCAGTAGTATAGATAACGGAGCGGGCAGGCGGGGCGAGCAGTACTTC.

The CDR3 coding sequence is TGTGCCAGCAGTGAAGCCGGCGGGACTAGCGGGAGCTTGACAGATACGCAGTATTTT. Amino acids: CASSEAGGTSGSLTDTQYF. The V gene is TRBV6-1, the J gene TRBJ2-3; TRBD2 agrees at 14 bases. CDR1 is MNHNS, CDR2 SASEGT, per germline. V lost 0 bases to trimming and J lost 3 bases; unmatched junction nucleotides: 8. The length of the CDR3 is 19 residues.

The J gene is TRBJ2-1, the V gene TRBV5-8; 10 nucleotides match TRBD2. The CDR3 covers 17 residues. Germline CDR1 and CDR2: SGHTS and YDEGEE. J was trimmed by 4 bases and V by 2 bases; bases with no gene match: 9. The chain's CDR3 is CASSFDFSLAGYNEQFF. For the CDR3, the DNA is TGTGCCAGCAGCTTTGATTTTTCACTAGCGGGATACAATGAGCAGTTCTTC. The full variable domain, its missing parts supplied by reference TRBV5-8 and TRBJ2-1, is EAGVTQSPTHLIKTRGQQATLRCSPISGHTSVYWYQQALGLGLQFLLWYDEGEERNRGNFPPRFSGRQFPNYSSELNVNALELEDSALYLCASSFDFSLAGYNEQFFGPGTRLTVL.

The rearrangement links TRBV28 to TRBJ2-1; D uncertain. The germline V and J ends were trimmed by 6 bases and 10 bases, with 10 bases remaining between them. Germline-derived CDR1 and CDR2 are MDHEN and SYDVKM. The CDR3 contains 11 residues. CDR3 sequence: CASRDHGEQFF. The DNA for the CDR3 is TGTGCCAGCAGAGACCACGGGGAGCAGTTCTTC.

This chain's CDR3 is CASSSVQGNEQFF. CDR3 sequence (DNA): TGTGCCAGCAGCTCCGTACAGGGTAATGAGCAGTTCTTC. This sequence joins TRBV11-3 and TRBJ2-1; D possibly corresponds to TRBD1 (6 bases). Germline V gene data show CDR1 as SGHNT and CDR2 as YENEEA. V dropped 4 bases and J dropped 7 bases, with 11 bases sitting between them. The length of the CDR3 is 13 residues.

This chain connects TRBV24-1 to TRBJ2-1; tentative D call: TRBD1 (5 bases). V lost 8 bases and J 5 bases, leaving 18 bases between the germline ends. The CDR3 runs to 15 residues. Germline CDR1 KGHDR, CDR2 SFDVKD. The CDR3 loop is CATMTPDTADNEQFF. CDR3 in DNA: TGTGCCACCATGACCCCGGACACCGCAGACAATGAGCAGTTCTTC.